Below, one T cell receptor (beta chain) is given with its context. Antigen: not known. Measured with immunoSEQ multiplex PCR; TCRdb has only the in-frame clones, and not every one. The table records about 74,000 clones, approximately 71% of them present only once. The data originate from a study of vaccination effects on CD4 cells after COVID-19. CDR3 length: 14 amino acids. The germline gives CDR1 MNHNS, CDR2 SASEGT. The ends lost 3 bases at V and 6 bases at J; junction bases unmatched: 6. The culture ran for 10 days, and then CD4+ T cells were isolated. This chain links TRBV6-1 with TRBJ2-7; 9 bases fit TRBD1. The receptor's source is a human donor who received a COVID-19 vaccine. Sequencing was performed on CD4+ T cells from PBMCs cultured without peptide, taken before COVID-19 vaccination. This chain's CDR3 is CASSEGQGLGEQYV. The DNA of the CDR3 is TGTGCCAGCAGTGAGGGACAGGGTCTAGGCGAGCAGTACGTC.